The subject of this entry is one T cell receptor (beta chain). The antigen is not known. The PCR had 60 Vbeta and 13 Jbeta primers. Only in-frame clones appear in the TCRdb table, and some are missing; sequencing was by immunoSEQ multiplex PCR. In the table there are about 150,000 clones, 82% of which are singletons. This sample stems from a study of cytomegalovirus exposure and HLA in healthy donors. Background on the study: An earlier analysis found 100 million or so unique TCR beta sequences from around 180 million T cells.

General study results and limits: Later analysis suggested links between common viral pathogens and several top significant clusters. Cytomegalovirus association was assigned to 150 to 200 TCR beta chains.

The sample comprised PBMCs. The receptor was isolated from a male donor in good health and CMV-seronegative.

The CDR3 DNA reads as TGTGCCAGTAGTATAGGGTGGGGGGGGGCTGAAACTGAAGCTTTCTTT. This translates into CASSIGWGGAETEAFF. J is TRBJ1-1 and V is TRBV19, with TRBD1 as a possible D gene (6 bases). This CDR3 has 16 amino acids. CDR1 and CDR2 (germline): LNHDA, SQIVND (reference sequence). V shed 1 base and J shed 5 bases, with 17 bases lying between them.